The following is a TCR beta chain sequence with its context. Its antigen is currently unknown. This sample is drawn from a study of Ad26.COV2.S vaccination and SARS-CoV-2 variants. Assay: immunoSEQ multiplex PCR; the TCRdb copy retains only in-frame clones and omits some. The repertoire holds roughly 380,000 clones, 92% seen once, with 3.9% in the top ten. The study, taken as a whole, reports: Placebo recipients and vaccine recipients were similar in non-spike TCR breadth.

V lost 4 bases to trimming and J lost 4 bases, with 18 bases between them. The germline CDR1 and CDR2 sequences are SGHRS and YFSETQ. CDR3 length equals 16 residues. The chain recombines TRBV5-1 with TRBJ1-3; D ambiguous. The source of this sequence is a human donor who had recovered from COVID-19. The sample consisted of peripheral blood, taken after recovery from COVID-19. The CDR3 is CASSTDPGRSGNTIYF. CDR3 sequence (DNA): TGCGCCAGCAGCACTGACCCGGGTAGGTCCGGAAACACCATATATTTT.